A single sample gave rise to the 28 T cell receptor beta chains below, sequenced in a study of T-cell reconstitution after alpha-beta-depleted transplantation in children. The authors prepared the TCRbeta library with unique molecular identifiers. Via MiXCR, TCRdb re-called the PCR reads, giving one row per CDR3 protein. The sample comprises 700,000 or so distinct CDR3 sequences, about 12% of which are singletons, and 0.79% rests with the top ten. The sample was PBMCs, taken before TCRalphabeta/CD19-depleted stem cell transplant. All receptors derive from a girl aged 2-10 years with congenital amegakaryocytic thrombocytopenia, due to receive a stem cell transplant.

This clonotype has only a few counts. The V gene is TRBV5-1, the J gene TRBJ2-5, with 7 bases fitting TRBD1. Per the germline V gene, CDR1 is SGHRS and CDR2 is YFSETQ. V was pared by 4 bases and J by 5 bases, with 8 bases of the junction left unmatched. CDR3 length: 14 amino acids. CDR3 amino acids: CASSTGTARETQYF. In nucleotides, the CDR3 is TGCGCCAGCAGCACCGGGACAGCCCGGGAGACCCAGTACTTC.

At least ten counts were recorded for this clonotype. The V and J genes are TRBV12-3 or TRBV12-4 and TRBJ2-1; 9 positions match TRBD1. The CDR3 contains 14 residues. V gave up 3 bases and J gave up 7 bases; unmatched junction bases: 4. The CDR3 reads CASSLTGGRNEQFF. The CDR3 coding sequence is TGTGCCAGCAGTTTGACAGGGGGACGAAATGAGCAGTTCTTC.

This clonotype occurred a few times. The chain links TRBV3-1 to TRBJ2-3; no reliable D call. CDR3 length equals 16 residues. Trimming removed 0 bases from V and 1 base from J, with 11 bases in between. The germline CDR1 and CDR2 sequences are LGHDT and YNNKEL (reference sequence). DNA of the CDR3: TGTGCCAGCAGCCAAGACCAGGCGGTCCGCACAGATACGCAGTATTTT. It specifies CASSQDQAVRTDTQYF.

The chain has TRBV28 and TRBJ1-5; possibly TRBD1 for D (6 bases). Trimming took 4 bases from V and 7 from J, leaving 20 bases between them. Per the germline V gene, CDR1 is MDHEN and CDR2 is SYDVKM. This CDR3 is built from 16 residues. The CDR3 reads CASSWGTLPEGQPQHF. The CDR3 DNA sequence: TGTGCCAGCAGTTGGGGGACACTTCCTGAGGGGCAGCCCCAGCATTTT.

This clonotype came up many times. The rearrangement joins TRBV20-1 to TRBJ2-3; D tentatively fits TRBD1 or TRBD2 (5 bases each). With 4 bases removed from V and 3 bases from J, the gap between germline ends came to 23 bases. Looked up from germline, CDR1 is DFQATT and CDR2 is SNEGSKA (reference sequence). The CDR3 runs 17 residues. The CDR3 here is CSAKSPGREGWTDTQYF. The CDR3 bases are TGCAGTGCTAAGAGTCCGGGCCGTGAGGGGTGGACAGATACGCAGTATTTT.

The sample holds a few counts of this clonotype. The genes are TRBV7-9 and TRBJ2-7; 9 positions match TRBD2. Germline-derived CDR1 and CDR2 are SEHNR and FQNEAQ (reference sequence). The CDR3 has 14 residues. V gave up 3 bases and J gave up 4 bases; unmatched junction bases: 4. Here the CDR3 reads CASSLASGEYEQYF. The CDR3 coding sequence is TGTGCCAGCAGCTTGGCTAGCGGGGAATACGAGCAGTACTTC. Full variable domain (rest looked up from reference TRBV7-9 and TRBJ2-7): DTGVSQNPRHKITKRGQNVTFRCDPISEHNRLYWYRQTLGQGPEFLTYFQNEAQLEKSRLLSDRFSAERPKGSFSTLEIQRTEQGDSAMYLCASSLASGEYEQYFGPGTRLTVT.

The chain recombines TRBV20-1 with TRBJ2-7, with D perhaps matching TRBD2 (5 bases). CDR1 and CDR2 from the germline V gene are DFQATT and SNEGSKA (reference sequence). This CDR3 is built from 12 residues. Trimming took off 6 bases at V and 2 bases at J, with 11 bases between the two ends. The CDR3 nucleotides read TGCAGTGCCAGGACTGAAACCTACGAGCAGTACTTC. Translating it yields CSARTETYEQYF.

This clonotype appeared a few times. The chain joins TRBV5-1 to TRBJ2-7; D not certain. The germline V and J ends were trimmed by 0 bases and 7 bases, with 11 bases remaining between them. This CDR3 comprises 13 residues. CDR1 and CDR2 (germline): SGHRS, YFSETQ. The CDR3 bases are TGCGCCAGCAGCTTGGCCGAACCCCTGGAGCAGTACTTC. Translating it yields CASSLAEPLEQYF.

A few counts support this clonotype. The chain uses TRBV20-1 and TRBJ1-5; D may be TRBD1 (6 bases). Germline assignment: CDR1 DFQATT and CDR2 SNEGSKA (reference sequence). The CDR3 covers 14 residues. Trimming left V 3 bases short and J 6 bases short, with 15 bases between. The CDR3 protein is CSARYGGAGQPQHF. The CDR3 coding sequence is TGCAGTGCTAGGTATGGGGGGGCTGGTCAGCCCCAGCATTTT.

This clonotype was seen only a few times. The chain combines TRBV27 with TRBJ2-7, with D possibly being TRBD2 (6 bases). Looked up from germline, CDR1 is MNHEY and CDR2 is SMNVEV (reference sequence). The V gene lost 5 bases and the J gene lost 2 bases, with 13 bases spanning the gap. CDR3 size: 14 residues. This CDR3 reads CASSHAGTAYEQYF. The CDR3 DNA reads TGTGCCAGCAGTCACGCGGGGACCGCCTACGAGCAGTACTTC.

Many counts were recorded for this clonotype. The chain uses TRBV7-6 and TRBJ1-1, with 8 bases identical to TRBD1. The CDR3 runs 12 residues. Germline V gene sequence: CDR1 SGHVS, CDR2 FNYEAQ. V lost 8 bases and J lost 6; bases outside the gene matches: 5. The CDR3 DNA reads TGTGCCAGCTTGGACAGGGCCTCTGAAGCTTTCTTT. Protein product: CASLDRASEAFF.

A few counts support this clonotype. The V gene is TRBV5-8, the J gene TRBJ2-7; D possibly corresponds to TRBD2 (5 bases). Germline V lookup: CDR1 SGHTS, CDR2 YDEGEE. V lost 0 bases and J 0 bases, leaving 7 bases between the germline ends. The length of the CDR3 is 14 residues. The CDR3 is CASSLGLRSYEQYF. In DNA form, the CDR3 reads TGTGCCAGCAGCTTGGGACTACGCTCCTACGAGCAGTACTTC. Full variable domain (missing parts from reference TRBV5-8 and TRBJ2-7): EAGVTQSPTHLIKTRGQQATLRCSPISGHTSVYWYQQALGLGLQFLLWYDEGEERNRGNFPPRFSGRQFPNYSSELNVNALELEDSALYLCASSLGLRSYEQYFGPGTRLTVT.

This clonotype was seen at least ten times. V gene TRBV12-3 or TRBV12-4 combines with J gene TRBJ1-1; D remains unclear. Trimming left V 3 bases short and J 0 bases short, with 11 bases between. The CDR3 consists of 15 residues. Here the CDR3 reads CASSFQVGLNTEAFF. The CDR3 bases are TGTGCCAGCAGTTTCCAGGTAGGCTTGAACACTGAAGCTTTCTTT.

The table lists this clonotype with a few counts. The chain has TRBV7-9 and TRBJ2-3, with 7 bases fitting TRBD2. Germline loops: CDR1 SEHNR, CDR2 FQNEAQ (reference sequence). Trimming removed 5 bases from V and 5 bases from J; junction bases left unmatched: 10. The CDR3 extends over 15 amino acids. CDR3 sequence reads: CASSAPTGGQDTQYF. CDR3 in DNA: TGTGCCAGCAGCGCACCGACGGGAGGACAAGATACGCAGTATTTT. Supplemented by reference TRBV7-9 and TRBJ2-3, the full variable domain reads DTGVSQNPRHKITKRGQNVTFRCDPISEHNRLYWYRQTLGQGPEFLTYFQNEAQLEKSRLLSDRFSAERPKGSFSTLEIQRTEQGDSAMYLCASSAPTGGQDTQYFGPGTRLTVL.

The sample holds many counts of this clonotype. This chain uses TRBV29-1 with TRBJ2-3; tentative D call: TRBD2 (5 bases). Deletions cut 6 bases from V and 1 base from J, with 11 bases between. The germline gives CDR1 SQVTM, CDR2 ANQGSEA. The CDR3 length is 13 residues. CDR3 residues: CSVRASGTDTQYF. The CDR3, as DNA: TGCAGCGTGCGGGCTTCTGGCACAGATACGCAGTATTTT.

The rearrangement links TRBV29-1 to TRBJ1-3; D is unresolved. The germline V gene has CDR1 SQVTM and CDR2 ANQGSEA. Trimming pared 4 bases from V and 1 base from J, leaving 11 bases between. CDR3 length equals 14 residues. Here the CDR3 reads CSVAATTSGNTIYF. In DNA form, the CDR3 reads TGCAGCGTTGCGGCCACCACATCTGGAAACACCATATATTTT.

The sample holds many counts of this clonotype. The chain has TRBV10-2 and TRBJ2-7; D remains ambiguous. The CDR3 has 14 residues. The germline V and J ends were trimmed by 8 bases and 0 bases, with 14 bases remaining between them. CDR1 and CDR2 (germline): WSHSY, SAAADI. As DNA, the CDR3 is TGCGCCAGCGAAGACCCGTTGAGCTCCTACGAGCAGTACTTC. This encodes CASEDPLSSYEQYF.

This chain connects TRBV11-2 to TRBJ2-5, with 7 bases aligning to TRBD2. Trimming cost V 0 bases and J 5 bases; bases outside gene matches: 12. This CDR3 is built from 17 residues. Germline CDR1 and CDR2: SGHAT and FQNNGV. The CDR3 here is CASSLEGTIKGFETQYF. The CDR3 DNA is TGTGCCAGCAGCTTAGAGGGGACTATTAAGGGTTTTGAGACCCAGTACTTC. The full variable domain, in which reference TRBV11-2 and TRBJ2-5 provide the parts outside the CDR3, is EAGVAQSPRYKIIEKRQSVAFWCNPISGHATLYWYQQILGQGPKLLIQFQNNGVVDDSQLPKDRFSAERLKGVDSTLKIQPAKLEDSAVYLCASSLEGTIKGFETQYFGPGTRLLVL.

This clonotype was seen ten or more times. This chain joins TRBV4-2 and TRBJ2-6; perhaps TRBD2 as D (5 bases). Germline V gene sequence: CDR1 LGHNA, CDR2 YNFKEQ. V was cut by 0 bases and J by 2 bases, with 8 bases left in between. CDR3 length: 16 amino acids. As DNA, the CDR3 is TGTGCCAGCAGCCAAGATCGGGGTACTGGGGCCAACGTCCTGACTTTC. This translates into CASSQDRGTGANVLTF.

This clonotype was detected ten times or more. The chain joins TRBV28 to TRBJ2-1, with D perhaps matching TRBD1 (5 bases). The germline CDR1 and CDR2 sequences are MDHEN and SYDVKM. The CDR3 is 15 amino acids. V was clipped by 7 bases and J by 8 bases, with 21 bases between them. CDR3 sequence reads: CASTPGFSLVDEQFF. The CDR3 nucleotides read TGTGCCAGCACCCCAGGGTTTTCGTTGGTCGATGAGCAGTTCTTC.

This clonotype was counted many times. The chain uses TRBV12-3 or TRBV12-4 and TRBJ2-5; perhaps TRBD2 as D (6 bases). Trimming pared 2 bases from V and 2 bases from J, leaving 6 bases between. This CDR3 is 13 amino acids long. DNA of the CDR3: TGTGCCAGCAGTTTACTAGCGCAAGAGACCCAGTACTTC. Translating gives CASSLLAQETQYF.

The CDR3 bases are TGCAGTGCTAGAGTTTCGGCGGGATCAGATACGCAGTATTTT. Encoded protein: CSARVSAGSDTQYF. The chain links TRBV20-1 to TRBJ2-3; TRBD2 might be the D (6 bases). The CDR3 consists of 14 residues. Trimming stripped 1 base from V and 4 bases from J, with 12 bases between. Germline CDR1 reads DFQATT; CDR2 reads SNEGSKA (reference sequence).

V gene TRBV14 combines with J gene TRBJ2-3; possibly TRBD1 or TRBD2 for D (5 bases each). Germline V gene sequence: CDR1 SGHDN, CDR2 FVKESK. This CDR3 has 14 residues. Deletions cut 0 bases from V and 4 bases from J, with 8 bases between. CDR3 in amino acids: CASSQELGADTQYF. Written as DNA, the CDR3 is TGTGCCAGCAGCCAAGAGTTGGGGGCAGATACGCAGTATTTT.

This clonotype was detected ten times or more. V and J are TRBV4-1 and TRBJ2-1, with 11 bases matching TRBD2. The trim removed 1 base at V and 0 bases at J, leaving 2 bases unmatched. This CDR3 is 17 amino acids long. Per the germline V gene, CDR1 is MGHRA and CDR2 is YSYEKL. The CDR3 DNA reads TGCGCCAGCAGCCAAGGACTAGCGGGATACTCCTACAATGAGCAGTTCTTC. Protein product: CASSQGLAGYSYNEQFF.

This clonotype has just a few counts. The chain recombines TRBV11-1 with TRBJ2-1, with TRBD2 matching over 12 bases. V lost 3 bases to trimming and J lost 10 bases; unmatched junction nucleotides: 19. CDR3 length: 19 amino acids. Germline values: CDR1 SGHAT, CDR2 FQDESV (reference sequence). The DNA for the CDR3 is TGTGCCAGCAGCTTCCGACTAGCGGGAGAAGAAGGGATTAATTGGGAGCAGTTCTTC. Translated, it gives CASSFRLAGEEGINWEQFF. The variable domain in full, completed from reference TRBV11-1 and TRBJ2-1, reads EAEVAQSPRYKITEKSQAVAFWCDPISGHATLYWYRQILGQGPELLVQFQDESVVDDSQLPKDRFSAERLKGVDSTLKIQPAELGDSAMYLCASSFRLAGEEGINWEQFFGPGTRLTVL.

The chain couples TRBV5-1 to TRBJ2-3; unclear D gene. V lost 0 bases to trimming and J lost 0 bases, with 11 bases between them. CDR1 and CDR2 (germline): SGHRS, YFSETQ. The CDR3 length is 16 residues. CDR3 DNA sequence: TGCGCCAGCAGCTTGGCCGATGTGGGGAGCACAGATACGCAGTATTTT. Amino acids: CASSLADVGSTDTQYF.

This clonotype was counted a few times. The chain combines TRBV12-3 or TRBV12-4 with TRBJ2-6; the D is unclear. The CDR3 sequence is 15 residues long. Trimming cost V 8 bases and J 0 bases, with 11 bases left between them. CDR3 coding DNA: TGTGCCAGCCGCGGATCCAGCTCTGGGGCCAACGTCCTGACTTTC. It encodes CASRGSSSGANVLTF.

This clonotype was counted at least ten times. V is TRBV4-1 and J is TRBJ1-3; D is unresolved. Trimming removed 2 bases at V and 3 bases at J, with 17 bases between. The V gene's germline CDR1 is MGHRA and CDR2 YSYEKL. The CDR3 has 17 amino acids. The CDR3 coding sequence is TGCGCCAGCAGCCAAACTCCCGTGACCCTGGTTGGAAACACCATATATTTT. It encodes CASSQTPVTLVGNTIYF.